The sequence of this T cell receptor beta chain was determined in a study of T cells in Graves' hyperthyroidism and ophthalmopathy. Unmatched junction bases numbered 12, after V lost 0 bases and J lost 7 bases. The CDR3 covers 17 residues. The germline CDR1 and CDR2 sequences are DFQATT and SNEGSKA (reference sequence). What was amplified from RNA transcripts were TCR beta CDR3 regions. Carried out on the TCR CDR3, a first-round RT-PCR used the HTBI primer set. TCRdb processed the multiplex PCR reads anew with MiXCR; each CDR3 protein has one entry. Here the sample spans over 450,000 distinct CDR3 sequences, 13% to 15% being singletons. In this sample, this clonotype turned up many times.

The receptor comes from a woman aged 18-29 years with Graves' hyperthyroidism. The chain couples TRBV20-1 to TRBJ1-5; 10 bases fit TRBD1. Sample: blood. The CDR3 DNA reads TGCAGTGCTAGAGATTTGACAGGGGGCGCAGGGCTCCAGCCCCAGCATTTT. This translates into CSARDLTGGAGLQPQHF.